Listed below are T cell receptor beta chains from one sample, sequenced in a study of T cell responses to AZD1222 COVID-19 vaccine. The protocol was immunoSEQ multiplex PCR, while the TCRdb copy is restricted to in-frame clones and leaves out a portion. This sample yields about 120,000 clones, of which 70% to 90% are seen a single time; 9% to 9.5% belongs to the top ten. The specimen was peripheral blood, collected on day 0 of AZD1222 vaccination. The receptors come from an adult in good health. The CDR3 runs from the conserved cysteine through the conserved F or W.

TRBJ1-5 TRBV7-9 CASSLGTANQPQHF
TRBJ2-7 TRBV14 CASSPRWVYEQYF
TRBJ1-4 TRBV7-8 CASKPGPGWNEKLFF
TRBJ1-2 TRBV12-3/TRBV12-4 CASSQTGINGYTF
TRBJ2-7 TRBV15 CATSLETHYEQYF
TRBJ2-7 TRBV2 CASSEGLNVHEQYF
TRBJ2-3 TRBV7-9 CASSPGLAASTDTQYF
TRBJ1-2 TRBV19 CASSITTERGYGYTF
TRBJ1-1 TRBV10-2 CASSMGVNTEAFF
TRBJ2-1 TRBV19 CASSIFPRTVLAPPTRNEQFF
TRBJ2-7 TRBV21-1 CARTWAASYEQYF
TRBJ2-3 TRBV28 CASSSAGGQDTQYF
TRBJ1-4 TRBV13 CASSSSTGAEKLFF
TRBJ1-3 TRBV12-3/TRBV12-4 CASSLQSTIYF
TRBJ2-2 TRBV29-1 CSVEGQGAAPTGELFF
TRBJ1-1 TRBV2 CASLGTSDTEAFF
TRBJ2-3 TRBV28 CASSPPSGAGSTDTQYF
TRBJ2-2 TRBV12-5 CASTRDTGELFF
TRBJ2-7 TRBV5-5 CASRLVADHYEQYF
TRBJ2-7 TRBV2 CASSVHSYEQYF
TRBJ2-7 TRBV6-9 CASRRSHEQYF
TRBJ2-7 TRBV27 CASSLLAGGDSYEQYF
TRBJ1-1 TRBV6-5 CASIEGELNTEAFF
TRBJ2-3 TRBV29-1 CSFRQASKTDTQYF
TRBJ1-2 TRBV29-1 CSVEDVGVGRNYGYTF
TRBJ1-6 TRBV11-1 CASSLAHYGVLHF
TRBJ1-4 TRBV9 CASSVGDLTNEKLFF
TRBJ2-3 TRBV18 CASSPQSLAGTDTQYF
TRBJ2-7 TRBV5-1 CASSFFPGTAYEQYF
TRBJ2-5 TRBV6-5 CASSYPMAETQYF
TRBJ1-5 TRBV15 CATSRGGQPQHF
TRBJ2-3 TRBV29-1 CSVGGTSGNTDTQYF
TRBJ1-6 TRBV9 CASSVDRAPSYNSPLHF
TRBJ1-1 TRBV3-1/TRBV3-2 CASSQDYSSGGWTEAFF
TRBJ1-4 TRBV5-1 CASSLAGLNQGGEKLFF
TRBJ2-7 TRBV7-3 CASSLTRTDEQYF
TRBJ2-2 TRBV18 CASSPPTWDKGATGELFF
TRBJ1-1 TRBV7-9 CASRREVRTEAFF
TRBJ1-3 TRBV2 CASSERDSGNTIYF
TRBJ2-3 TRBV27 CASSSLAGGTDTQYF
TRBJ1-1 TRBV10-3 CAISAGEYEAFF
TRBJ1-4 TRBV6-5 CASSYSTGREKLFF
TRBJ2-1 TRBV2 CASEREESYNEQFF
TRBJ1-4 TRBV4-2 CASSQELGAANEKLFF
TRBJ1-5 TRBV27 CASSSRDRYQPQHF
TRBJ1-1 TRBV6-1 CASSETPENTEAFF
TRBJ1-2 TRBV20-1 CSQHGSSGYTF
TRBJ2-7 TRBV19 CASSRQPGPRYEQYF
TRBJ2-3 TRBV29-1 CSVRPRDGLVADTQYF
TRBJ2-1 TRBV12-5 CASGPEGGAYNEQFF
TRBJ1-2 TRBV6-1 CASSELLAENYGYTF
TRBJ1-6 TRBV30 CAWRGPGDSPLHF
TRBJ2-1 TRBV11-3 CASSLTDNEQFF
TRBJ2-3 TRBV28 CASSFVLAQPSTDTQYF
TRBJ1-3 TRBV6-5 CASSYAGRGTIYF
TRBJ1-1 TRBV28 CASSLLNTEAFF
TRBJ1-1 TRBV19 CASSIQGAQAFF
TRBJ2-3 TRBV12-5 CASGPLSAQGLDTQYF
TRBJ1-2 TRBV6-4 CASSEGGQAPYGYTF
TRBJ2-7 TRBV4-3 CASSPGTGGSYEQYF